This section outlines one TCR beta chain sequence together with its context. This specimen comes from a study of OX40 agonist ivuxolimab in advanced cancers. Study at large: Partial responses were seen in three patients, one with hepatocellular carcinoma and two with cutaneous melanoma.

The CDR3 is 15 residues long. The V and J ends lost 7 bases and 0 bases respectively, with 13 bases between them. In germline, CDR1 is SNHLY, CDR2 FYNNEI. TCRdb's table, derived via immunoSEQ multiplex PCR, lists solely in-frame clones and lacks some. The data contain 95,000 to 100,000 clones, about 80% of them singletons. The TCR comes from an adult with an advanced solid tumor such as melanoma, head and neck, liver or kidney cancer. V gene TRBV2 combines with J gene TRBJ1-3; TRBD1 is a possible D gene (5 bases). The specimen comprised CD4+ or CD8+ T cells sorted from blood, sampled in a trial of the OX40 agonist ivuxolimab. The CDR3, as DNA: TGTGCCAGCACCCCCCCCGACAGCTCTGGAAACACCATATATTTT. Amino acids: CASTPPDSSGNTIYF. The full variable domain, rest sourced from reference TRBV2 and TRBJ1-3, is EPEVTQTPSHQVTQMGQEVILRCVPISNHLYFYWYRQILGQKVEFLVSFYNNEISEKSEIFDDQFSVERPDGSNFTLKIRSTKLEDSAMYFCASTPPDSSGNTIYFGEGSWLTVV.